The 9 T cell receptor beta chains below all came from one sample that was sequenced in a study of quantifying T cell responses using KT2 cells. On the study more broadly: cDNA was made from DNase-treated RNA using alpha and beta constant primers.

Each cDNA got a UMI-containing oligo ligated at its 3' end. First-round PCR used 4 cycles and beta primers RC1.1 and RC1.2 covering TRBC1 and TRBC2. TCRdb called the UMI-ligation and nested PCR reads again in MiXCR, with one record for every CDR3 protein. The sample lists 50,000 to 70,000 distinct CDR3 sequences, 9% to 15% occurring once. Sequenced: PBMCs spiked with cells of the T cell clone KT2. These TCRs come from a human donor.

A few counts support this clonotype. V usage is TRBV11-2 and J usage is TRBJ2-3; TRBD2 might be the D (5 bases). Germline CDR1 reads SGHAT; CDR2 reads FQNNGV. V was pared by 5 bases and J by 2 bases, with 11 bases between. The CDR3 spans 14 residues. CDR3 DNA: TGTGCCAGCAGCCTGAGGGCCACCACAGATACGCAGTATTTT. Encoded protein: CASSLRATTDTQYF. The complete variable domain, with remaining parts taken from reference TRBV11-2 and TRBJ2-3, reads EAGVAQSPRYKIIEKRQSVAFWCNPISGHATLYWYQQILGQGPKLLIQFQNNGVVDDSQLPKDRFSAERLKGVDSTLKIQPAKLEDSAVYLCASSLRATTDTQYFGPGTRLTVL.

This clonotype came up a few times. The V call is TRBV29-1, the J call TRBJ2-3, with D unclear. Germline CDR1 reads SQVTM; CDR2 reads ANQGSEA. The CDR3 sequence is 12 residues long. V gave up 4 bases and J gave up 4 bases, with 9 bases separating them. The CDR3: CSVVKGSDTQYF. Written as DNA, the CDR3 is TGCAGCGTTGTGAAGGGATCAGATACGCAGTATTTT.

The V call is TRBV7-6, the J call TRBJ2-7; TRBD1 matches 10 bases. The trim removed 3 bases at V and 5 bases at J, leaving 1 base unmatched. The CDR3 is 13 residues long. The germline V gene encodes CDR1 SGHVS and CDR2 FNYEAQ. The CDR3 loop is CASSLTGGHEQYF. The CDR3 DNA reads TGTGCCAGCAGCTTGACAGGGGGCCACGAGCAGTACTTC.

Ten or more counts support this clonotype. This rearrangement joins TRBV6-5 to TRBJ1-2; 11 nucleotides agree with TRBD1. The CDR3 runs to 15 residues. J was trimmed by 4 bases and V by 6 bases; bases with no gene match: 7. CDR1 and CDR2 from the germline V gene are MNHEY and SVGAGI. The CDR3 protein is CASRETGTGGYGYTF. Here the CDR3 DNA reads TGTGCCAGCAGAGAAACCGGGACAGGGGGCTATGGCTACACCTTC.

The J gene is TRBJ1-1, the V gene TRBV2, with D hard to call. V lost 3 bases, J lost 1 base, and 12 bases lay in between. CDR1 and CDR2 (germline): SNHLY, FYNNEI. The length of the CDR3 is 15 residues. The CDR3 nucleotides read TGTGCCAGCAGTGATAGCAAAGGGTCGAACACTGAAGCTTTCTTT. Its translation is CASSDSKGSNTEAFF.

This chain joins TRBV4-2 and TRBJ1-2, with a possible D match to TRBD1 (5 bases). The CDR3 has 16 amino acids. Trimming stripped 0 bases from V and 6 bases from J, with 17 bases between. The germline V gene has CDR1 LGHNA and CDR2 YNFKEQ. CDR3 loop: CASSQDITGRVNGYTF. The DNA of the CDR3 is TGTGCCAGCAGCCAAGATATAACCGGCAGGGTGAATGGCTACACCTTC.

The sample holds a few counts of this clonotype. This chain uses TRBV2 with TRBJ2-3, with 9 nucleotides matching TRBD2. V dropped 7 bases and J dropped 13; count of bases not matched to a gene: 9. Germline values: CDR1 SNHLY, CDR2 FYNNEI. The CDR3 contains 12 residues. The CDR3 here is CASNLAGQGEYF. The DNA of the CDR3 is TGTGCCAGCAATCTAGCGGGGCAGGGGGAGTATTTT.

This clonotype was picked up a small number of times. The J gene is TRBJ2-3, the V gene TRBV11-3, with 8 bases lining up with TRBD2. Germline CDR1 SGHNT, CDR2 YENEEA. J gave up 2 bases and V 2 bases, and 3 bases lay outside the gene matches. This CDR3 region has 15 residues. CDR3 residues: CASSLQGLVTDTQYF. Here the CDR3 DNA reads TGTGCCAGCAGCTTACAGGGACTAGTCACAGATACGCAGTATTTT.

This clonotype has ten or more counts. The chain uses TRBV12-3 or TRBV12-4 and TRBJ2-2, with D unclear. This CDR3 has 12 residues. Deletions cut 3 bases from V and 5 bases from J, with 4 bases between. Here the CDR3 DNA reads TGTGCCAGCAGTTTTGGTACCGGGGAGCTGTTTTTT. Amino acids: CASSFGTGELFF.